Each of the 27 T cell receptor beta chains below was sequenced from the same sample in a study of OX40 agonist ivuxolimab in advanced cancers. Repertoires were generated with immunoSEQ multiplex PCR, while TCRdb's copy carries only in-frame clones and drops some. The profile covers approximately 99,000 clones, with roughly 94% appearing a single time and around 0.18% taken by the ten largest. Material: CD4+ or CD8+ T cells sorted from blood, obtained in a trial of the OX40 agonist ivuxolimab. The receptors originated from an adult with an advanced solid tumor such as melanoma, head and neck, liver or kidney cancer.

This chain joins TRBV7-2 and TRBJ2-5, with 11 bases fitting TRBD2. Matching the DNA end better, TRBJ2-7 makes the J call doubtful. Germline V gene data show CDR1 as SGHTA and CDR2 as FQGNSA. The CDR3 has 16 amino acids. The CDR3 DNA reads TGTGCCAGCAGCCCTCGGACTAGCGGGTTCTCCTACGAGCAGTACTTC. Protein: CASSPRTSGFSYEQYF.

The chain links TRBV5-6 to TRBJ2-5; tentative D call: TRBD2 (7 bases). CDR3 length: 16 residues. V lost 0 bases and J 5 bases, leaving 17 bases between the germline ends. Per germline, CDR1 SGHDT and CDR2 YYEEEE. As DNA, the CDR3 is TGTGCCAGCAGCTTGGCCCGGGGGGCCAGGTGGGAGACCCAGTACTTC. This codes for CASSLARGARWETQYF. Supplemented by reference TRBV5-6 and TRBJ2-5, the full variable domain reads DAGVTQSPTHLIKTRGQQVTLRCSPKSGHDTVSWYQQALGQGPQFIFQYYEEEERQRGNFPDRFSGHQFPNYSSELNVNALLLGDSALYLCASSLARGARWETQYFGPGTRLLVL.

The gene calls are TRBV2 and TRBJ1-6; 7 nucleotides match TRBD1. The germline CDR1 and CDR2 sequences are SNHLY and FYNNEI. V was pared by 6 bases and J by 16 bases, with 15 bases of the junction left unmatched. The CDR3 is 14 residues long. The CDR3 sequence is CASSDTFLQGKLHF. The CDR3 nucleotides read TGTGCCAGCAGCGACACTTTTTTACAGGGGAAGCTCCACTTT. Full variable domain (outside the CDR3, taken from reference TRBV2 and TRBJ1-6): EPEVTQTPSHQVTQMGQEVILRCVPISNHLYFYWYRQILGQKVEFLVSFYNNEISEKSEIFDDQFSVERPDGSNFTLKIRSTKLEDSAMYFCASSDTFLQGKLHFGNGTRLTVT.

This chain uses TRBV5-1 with TRBJ2-3; 12 bases fit TRBD2. The V gene end was trimmed by 4 bases and the J gene end by 2 bases; junction bases not matched to a gene: 8. CDR1 is SGHRS and CDR2 is YFSETQ in the germline V gene. This CDR3 is built from 17 residues. The CDR3 nucleotides are TGCGCCAGCAGCGCTTCTAGCGGGGGGGCATACACAGATACGCAGTATTTT. Encoded protein: CASSASSGGAYTDTQYF.

V and J are TRBV7-2 and TRBJ1-2, with D perhaps matching TRBD1 (6 bases). This CDR3 spans 16 amino acids. The V gene lost 2 bases and the J gene lost 0 bases, with 13 bases spanning the gap. Germline CDR1 reads SGHTA; CDR2 reads FQGNSA. CDR3: CASSLKATGSNYGYTF. The DNA for the CDR3 is TGTGCCAGCAGCTTAAAGGCGACAGGTTCTAACTATGGCTACACCTTC.

This chain uses TRBV19 with TRBJ1-2; no clear D. The germline V and J ends were trimmed by 2 bases and 0 bases, with 10 bases remaining between them. CDR1 is LNHDA and CDR2 is SQIVND in the germline V gene (reference sequence). The CDR3 contains 15 residues. The CDR3, as DNA: TGTGCCAGTAGTATATACAGCGATGCTAACTATGGCTACACCTTC. It specifies CASSIYSDANYGYTF.

This chain joins TRBV25-1 and TRBJ2-3; possibly TRBD1 for D (6 bases). Per germline, CDR1 MGHDK and CDR2 SYGVNS. Trimming took off 4 bases at V and 2 bases at J, with 16 bases between the two ends. The CDR3 totals 16 residues. CDR3 coding DNA: TGTGCCAGCAGTGGGGTAGGGGGTTTGACCACAGATACGCAGTATTTT. This sequence encodes CASSGVGGLTTDTQYF.

The chain combines TRBV5-6 with TRBJ2-3; TRBD1 is a possible D gene (6 bases). Germline-derived CDR1 and CDR2 are SGHDT and YYEEEE. V was trimmed by 2 bases and J by 3 bases, leaving 13 bases between them. This CDR3 has 15 residues. The CDR3 sequence is CASSFGQTITDTQYF. In nucleotides, the CDR3 is TGTGCCAGCAGCTTCGGACAGACTATTACAGATACGCAGTATTTT. The whole variable domain, filled in from reference TRBV5-6 and TRBJ2-3, reads DAGVTQSPTHLIKTRGQQVTLRCSPKSGHDTVSWYQQALGQGPQFIFQYYEEEERQRGNFPDRFSGHQFPNYSSELNVNALLLGDSALYLCASSFGQTITDTQYFGPGTRLTVL.

This chain uses TRBV7-2 with TRBJ2-5; 11 bases are a match to TRBD2. The CDR3 loop spans 15 amino acids. The ends lost 11 bases at V and 5 bases at J; junction bases unmatched: 13. Per the germline V gene, CDR1 is SGHTA and CDR2 is FQGNSA. Here the CDR3 DNA reads TGTGCCGAGGAGATAGCGGGGGGGCCGGGGGAGACCCAGTACTTC. Amino acid sequence: CAEEIAGGPGETQYF. The full variable domain, completed using reference TRBV7-2 and TRBJ2-5, is GAGVSQSPSNKVTEKGKDVELRCDPISGHTALYWYRQSLGQGLEFLIYFQGNSAPDKSGLPSDRFSAERTGGSVSTLTIQRTQQEDSAVYLCAEEIAGGPGETQYFGPGTRLLVL.

This clone was counted once. The chain carries TRBV18 and TRBJ2-1, with TRBD2 identical over 12 bases. Germline trimming cut 3 bases from V and 10 bases from J; bases unmatched to any gene: 7. The CDR3 spans 15 residues. CDR1 and CDR2 from the germline V gene are KGHSH and LQKENI. The CDR3 coding sequence is TGTGCCAGCTCACCTAGGGGACTAGCGGGCCAAGAGCAGTTCTTC. Translation: CASSPRGLAGQEQFF.

This sequence joins TRBV18 and TRBJ2-7; 11 positions agree with TRBD1. This CDR3 contains 14 residues. V lost 4 bases, J lost 5 bases, and 4 bases stayed unmatched. Germline V gene sequence: CDR1 KGHSH, CDR2 LQKENI. CDR3 in amino acids: CASSLRDRGDEQYF. In nucleotides, the CDR3 is TGTGCCAGCTCACTCCGGGACAGGGGGGACGAGCAGTACTTC.

The rearrangement uses TRBV2 and TRBJ2-5, with 7 bases aligning to TRBD1. The CDR3 runs 14 residues. The germline gives CDR1 SNHLY, CDR2 FYNNEI. V was pared by 7 bases and J by 0 bases, with 5 bases of the junction left unmatched. The CDR3 loop reads CASTQQGYQETQYF. CDR3 DNA: TGTGCCAGCACCCAACAGGGGTACCAAGAGACCCAGTACTTC.

The gene calls are TRBV7-8 and TRBJ2-5; 7 positions agree with TRBD1. Germline V CDR1 and CDR2: SGHVS, FQNEAQ. Trimming removed 8 bases from V and 4 bases from J; junction bases left unmatched: 4. CDR3 length: 12 amino acids. CDR3 sequence reads: CASRAGGETQYF. DNA of the CDR3: TGTGCCAGCCGAGCAGGGGGAGAGACCCAGTACTTC.

The V gene is TRBV28, the J gene TRBJ2-7; 7 bases map to TRBD1. The CDR3 has 13 residues. The trim removed 10 bases at V and 3 bases at J, leaving 9 bases unmatched. The germline V gene has CDR1 MDHEN and CDR2 SYDVKM. The CDR3 sequence is CATSPGQSYEQYF. Written as DNA, the CDR3 is TGTGCCACCTCTCCGGGACAGAGCTACGAGCAGTACTTC.

This clone was counted between two and nine times. V and J are TRBV7-9 and TRBJ1-2; D is unclear. Germline values: CDR1 SEHNR, CDR2 FQNEAQ (reference sequence). The CDR3 is 12 residues long. V was shortened by 3 bases and J by 6 bases, with 8 bases between the two germline ends. In DNA, the CDR3 is TGTGCCAGCAGCTTCGACTGGGATGGCTACACCTTC. It codes for CASSFDWDGYTF.

The J gene is TRBJ1-4, the V gene TRBV19; TRBD1 aligns across 9 bases. Germline-derived CDR1 and CDR2 are LNHDA and SQIVND (reference sequence). The CDR3 consists of 18 residues. V trimming: 5 bases; J trimming: 8 bases; junction bases outside the gene matches: 18. In DNA form, the CDR3 reads TGTGCCAGTAGTGCCGCGTTTACAGGGGGCTCCTCGGGAGAAAAACTGTTTTTT. The encoded protein is CASSAAFTGGSSGEKLFF.

The J gene is TRBJ1-4, the V gene TRBV2; 9 bases fit TRBD1. CDR1 and CDR2 from the germline V gene are SNHLY and FYNNEI. Trimming removed 6 bases from V and 3 bases from J; junction bases left unmatched: 5. This CDR3 region has 15 residues. CDR3 protein: CASRWDRVANEKLFF. The CDR3 nucleotides are TGTGCCAGCAGATGGGACAGGGTGGCTAATGAAAAACTGTTTTTT.

The chain is built from TRBV6-1 and TRBJ2-2; D gene unclear. The CDR3 runs to 13 residues. CDR1 MNHNS and CDR2 SASEGT come from the germline V gene. The V end lost 6 bases, the J end lost 11 bases, and 16 bases lay between the germline ends. The CDR3 sequence: CASRLDPALELFF. The CDR3 coding sequence is TGTGCCAGCAGACTGGACCCGGCTCTCGAGCTGTTTTTT.

CDR3 protein: CASSLGQGREKLFF. CDR3 nucleotide sequence: TGTGCCAGCAGCTTGGGACAGGGCCGTGAAAAACTGTTTTTT. The chain employs TRBV11-2 and TRBJ1-4; 9 bases match TRBD1. Looked up from germline, CDR1 is SGHAT and CDR2 is FQNNGV. The CDR3 length is 14 residues. The junction had 3 bases not matched to a gene; V was cut back by 3 bases and J by 7 bases.

This clone was seen a single time. The chain combines TRBV19 with TRBJ1-1; maybe TRBD1 (5 bases). The CDR3 spans 18 residues. Trimming cost V 1 base and J 3 bases, with 21 bases left between them. Germline V gives CDR1 LNHDA, CDR2 SQIVND (reference sequence). CDR3 loop: CASSIGNSWGREDTEAFF. CDR3 sequence (DNA): TGTGCCAGTAGTATAGGAAATTCTTGGGGCAGGGAGGACACTGAAGCTTTCTTT.

The rearrangement uses TRBV18 and TRBJ1-1; D not resolved. V was shortened by 0 bases and J by 7 bases, with 9 bases between the two germline ends. The CDR3 loop spans 13 amino acids. Germline CDR1 and CDR2: KGHSH and LQKENI. In DNA form, the CDR3 reads TGTGCCAGCTCACCACCGGGAGGAGATGAAGCTTTCTTT. Amino acids: CASSPPGGDEAFF.

The chain has TRBV6-1 and TRBJ1-2, with 10 bases aligning to TRBD1. The V and J ends lost 6 bases and 2 bases, in that order; junction bases with no gene match: 0. The CDR3 sequence is 13 residues long. Germline-derived CDR1 and CDR2 are MNHNS and SASEGT. This CDR3 is CASRGQGNYGYTF. CDR3 in DNA: TGTGCCAGCAGGGGACAGGGGAACTATGGCTACACCTTC.

The chain carries TRBV11-2 and TRBJ2-7, with a possible D match to TRBD2 (6 bases). The CDR3 has 14 residues. Germline lookup yields CDR1 SGHAT and CDR2 FQNNGV. Trimming shortened V by 8 bases and J by 5 bases, and 19 bases separated the two germline ends. The DNA of the CDR3 is TGTGCCAGCGGCGGCGGGACTCTCGACCACGAGCAGTACTTC. Amino acid sequence: CASGGGTLDHEQYF.

The chain has TRBV10-3 and TRBJ1-1; no clear D gene. This CDR3 region has 13 residues. Germline V gives CDR1 ENHRY, CDR2 SYGVKD. V lost 2 bases and J 5 bases, leaving 9 bases between the germline ends. The CDR3 DNA follows: TGTGCCATCAGTGAGGAAGCTCGAACTGAAGCTTTCTTT. This gives the protein CAISEEARTEAFF.

V and J are TRBV19 and TRBJ1-5; 8 bases line up with TRBD1. The germline gives CDR1 LNHDA, CDR2 SQIVND (reference sequence). The length of the CDR3 is 17 residues. With V trimmed by 2 bases and J by 5 bases, 11 bases remained unmatched. CDR3 region: CASSIRTGGTGHQPQHF. In nucleotides, the CDR3 is TGTGCCAGTAGTATAAGAACAGGGGGAACGGGCCATCAGCCCCAGCATTTT.

V usage is TRBV7-2 and J usage is TRBJ2-7; D possibly uses TRBD1 or TRBD2 (6 bases each). The V gene lost 2 bases and the J gene lost 4 bases, with 12 bases spanning the gap. From germline, CDR1 is SGHTA and CDR2 FQGNSA. This CDR3 is 14 amino acids long. The CDR3 loop is CASSLRGQGYEQYF. CDR3 nucleotide sequence: TGTGCCAGCAGCTTACGGGGGCAGGGATACGAGCAGTACTTC. Looking up the rest from reference TRBV7-2 and TRBJ2-7 gives the full variable domain: GAGVSQSPSNKVTEKGKDVELRCDPISGHTALYWYRQSLGQGLEFLIYFQGNSAPDKSGLPSDRFSAERTGGSVSTLTIQRTQQEDSAVYLCASSLRGQGYEQYFGPGTRLTVT.

This clone was detected only once. This chain links TRBV11-2 with TRBJ1-6; D ambiguous. V lost 0 bases and J lost 9, with 9 bases in between. Germline V gives CDR1 SGHAT, CDR2 FQNNGV. This CDR3 contains 14 residues. The CDR3 reads CASSLDRFASPLHF. DNA of the CDR3: TGTGCCAGCAGCTTAGATCGATTTGCTTCACCCCTCCACTTT.